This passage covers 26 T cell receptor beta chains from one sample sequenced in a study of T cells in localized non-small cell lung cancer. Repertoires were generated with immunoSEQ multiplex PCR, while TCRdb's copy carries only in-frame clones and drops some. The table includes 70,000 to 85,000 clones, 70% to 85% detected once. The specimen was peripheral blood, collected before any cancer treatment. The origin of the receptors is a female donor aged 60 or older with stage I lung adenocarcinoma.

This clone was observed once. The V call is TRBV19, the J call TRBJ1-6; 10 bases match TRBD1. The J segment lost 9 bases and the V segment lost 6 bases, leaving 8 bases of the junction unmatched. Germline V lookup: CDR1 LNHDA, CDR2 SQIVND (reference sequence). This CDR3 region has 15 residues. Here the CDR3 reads CASRMTGGEGSPLHF. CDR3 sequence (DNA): TGTGCCAGTAGAATGACAGGGGGCGAAGGTTCACCCCTCCACTTT.

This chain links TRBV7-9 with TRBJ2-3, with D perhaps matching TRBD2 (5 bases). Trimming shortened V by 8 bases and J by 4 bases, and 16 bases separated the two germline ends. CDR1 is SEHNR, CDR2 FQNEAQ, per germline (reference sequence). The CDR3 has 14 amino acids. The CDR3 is CASGGRGASDTQYF. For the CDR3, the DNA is TGTGCCAGCGGAGGACGGGGAGCATCAGATACGCAGTATTTT.

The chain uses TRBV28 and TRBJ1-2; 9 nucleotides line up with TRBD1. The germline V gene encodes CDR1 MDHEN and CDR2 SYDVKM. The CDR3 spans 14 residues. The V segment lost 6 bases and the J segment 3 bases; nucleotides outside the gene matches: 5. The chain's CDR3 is CASRKQGADYGYTF. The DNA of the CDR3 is TGTGCCAGCAGGAAACAGGGGGCGGACTATGGCTACACCTTC.

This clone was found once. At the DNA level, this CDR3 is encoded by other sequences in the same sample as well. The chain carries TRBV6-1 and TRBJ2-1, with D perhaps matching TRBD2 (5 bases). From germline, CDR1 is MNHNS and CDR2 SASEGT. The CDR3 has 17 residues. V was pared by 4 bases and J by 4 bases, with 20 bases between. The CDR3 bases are TGTGCCAGCAGTGGTCCACGGGGAGCGGAGAGATACAATGAGCAGTTCTTC. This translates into CASSGPRGAERYNEQFF.

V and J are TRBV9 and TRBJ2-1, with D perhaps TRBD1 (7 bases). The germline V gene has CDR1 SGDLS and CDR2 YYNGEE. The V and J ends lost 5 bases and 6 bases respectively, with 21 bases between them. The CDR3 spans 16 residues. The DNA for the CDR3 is TGTGCCAGCAGTCATAGACAGGGAGGTTTTTTCAATGAGCAGTTCTTC. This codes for CASSHRQGGFFNEQFF.

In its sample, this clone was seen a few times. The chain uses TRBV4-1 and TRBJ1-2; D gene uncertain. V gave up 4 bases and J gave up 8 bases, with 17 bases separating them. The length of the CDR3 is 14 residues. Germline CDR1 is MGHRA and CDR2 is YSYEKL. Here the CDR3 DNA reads TGCGCCAGCAGCCCGAATTGGGCCGGACGGGGCTACACCTTC. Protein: CASSPNWAGRGYTF.

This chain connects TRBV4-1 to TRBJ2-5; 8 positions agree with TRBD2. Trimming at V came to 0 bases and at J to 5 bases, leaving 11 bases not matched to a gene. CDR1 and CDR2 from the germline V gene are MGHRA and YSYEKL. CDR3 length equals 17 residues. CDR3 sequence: CASSQDRGGGLEETQYF. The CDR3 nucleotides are TGCGCCAGCAGCCAAGACCGGGGCGGGGGGCTGGAGGAGACCCAGTACTTC.

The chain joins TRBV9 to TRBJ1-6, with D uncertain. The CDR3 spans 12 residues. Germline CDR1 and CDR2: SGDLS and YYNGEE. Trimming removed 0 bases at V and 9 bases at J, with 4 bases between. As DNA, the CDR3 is TGTGCCAGCAGCGTAGTGGGTTCACCCCTCCACTTT. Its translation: CASSVVGSPLHF.

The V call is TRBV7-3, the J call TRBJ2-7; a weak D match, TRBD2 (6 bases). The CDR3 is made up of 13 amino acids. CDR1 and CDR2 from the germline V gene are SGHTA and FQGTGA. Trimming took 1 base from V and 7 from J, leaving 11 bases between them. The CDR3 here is CASSLMEGREQYF. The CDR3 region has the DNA TGTGCCAGCAGCTTAATGGAGGGGAGGGAGCAGTACTTC. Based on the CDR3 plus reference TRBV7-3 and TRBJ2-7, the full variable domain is GAGVSQTPSNKVTEKGKYVELRCDPISGHTALYWYRQSLGQGPEFLIYFQGTGAADDSGLPNDRFFAVRPEGSVSTLKIQRTERGDSAVYLCASSLMEGREQYFGPGTRLTVT.

The DNA of the CDR3 is TGTGCCAGCAGTGACCCCGGGACATCGGCTTTCTTT. It codes for CASSDPGTSAFF. The rearrangement uses TRBV6-6 and TRBJ1-1; possibly TRBD1 for D (6 bases). The ends were cut back, 5 bases at V and 11 bases at J, with 15 bases in the middle. Per germline, CDR1 MNHNY and CDR2 SVGAGI (reference sequence). The CDR3 contains 12 residues.

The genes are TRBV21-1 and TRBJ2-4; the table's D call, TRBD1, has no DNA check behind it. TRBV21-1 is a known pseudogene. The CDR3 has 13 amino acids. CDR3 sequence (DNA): TGTGCCAGCTACATATTAGCCAAAAACATTCAGTACTTC. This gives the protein CASYILAKNIQYF.

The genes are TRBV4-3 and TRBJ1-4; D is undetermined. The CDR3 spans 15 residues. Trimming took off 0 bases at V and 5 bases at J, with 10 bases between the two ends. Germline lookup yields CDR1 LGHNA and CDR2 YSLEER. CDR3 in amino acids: CASSQDRTGNEKLFF. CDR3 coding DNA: TGCGCCAGCAGCCAAGATCGTACGGGGAATGAAAAACTGTTTTTT.

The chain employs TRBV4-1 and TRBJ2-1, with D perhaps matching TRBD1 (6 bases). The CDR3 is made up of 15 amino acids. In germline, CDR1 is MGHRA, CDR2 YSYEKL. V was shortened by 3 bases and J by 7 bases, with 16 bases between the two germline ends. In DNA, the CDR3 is TGCGCCAGCAGCCACAGGGGCGGCAAGGGGAATGAGCAGTTCTTC. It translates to CASSHRGGKGNEQFF.

Here the CDR3 DNA reads TGTGCCAGCAGCCCGGAAGGGCTAGGAAAACTGTTTTTT. The encoded protein is CASSPEGLGKLFF. The chain carries TRBV6-1 and TRBJ1-4; D call uncertain. The CDR3 has 13 residues. V was clipped by 6 bases and J by 10 bases, with 15 bases between them. Germline values: CDR1 MNHNS, CDR2 SASEGT.

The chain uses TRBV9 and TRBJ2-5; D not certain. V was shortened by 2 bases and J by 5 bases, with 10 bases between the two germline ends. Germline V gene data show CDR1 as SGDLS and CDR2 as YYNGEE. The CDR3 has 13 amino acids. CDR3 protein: CASSVHQEETQYF. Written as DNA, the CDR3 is TGTGCCAGCAGCGTCCACCAGGAGGAGACCCAGTACTTC. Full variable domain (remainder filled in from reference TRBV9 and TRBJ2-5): DSGVTQTPKHLITATGQRVTLRCSPRSGDLSVYWYQQSLDQGLQFLIQYYNGEERAKGNILERFSAQQFPDLHSELNLSSLELGDSALYFCASSVHQEETQYFGPGTRLLVL.

CDR3 DNA: TGTGCCAGCAGCCCCCGGGACGGAGCCTATAATTCACCCCTCCACTTT. It yields the protein CASSPRDGAYNSPLHF. This chain connects TRBV9 to TRBJ1-6; tentative D call: TRBD1 (5 bases). Germline CDR1 and CDR2: SGDLS and YYNGEE. This CDR3 contains 16 residues. V was pared by 4 bases and J by 2 bases, with 13 bases between.

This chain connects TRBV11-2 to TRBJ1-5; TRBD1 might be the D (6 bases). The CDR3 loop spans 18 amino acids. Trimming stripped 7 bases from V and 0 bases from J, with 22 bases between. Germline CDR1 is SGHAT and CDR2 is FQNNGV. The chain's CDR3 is CASILWPRGHNSNQPQHF. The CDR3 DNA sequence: TGTGCCAGCATCTTGTGGCCCCGGGGACATAATAGCAATCAGCCCCAGCATTTT.

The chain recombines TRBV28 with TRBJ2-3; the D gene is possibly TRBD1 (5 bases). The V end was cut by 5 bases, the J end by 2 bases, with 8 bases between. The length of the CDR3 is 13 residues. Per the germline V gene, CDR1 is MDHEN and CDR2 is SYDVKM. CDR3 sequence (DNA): TGTGCCAGCAGTCGACAGATCACAGATACGCAGTATTTT. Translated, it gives CASSRQITDTQYF.

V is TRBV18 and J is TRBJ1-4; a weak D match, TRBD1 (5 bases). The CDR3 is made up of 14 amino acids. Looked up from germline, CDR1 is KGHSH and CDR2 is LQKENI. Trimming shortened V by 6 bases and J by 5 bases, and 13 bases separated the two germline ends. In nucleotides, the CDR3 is TGTGCCAGCTCCCGCGGCCAGGGCAATGAAAAACTGTTTTTT. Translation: CASSRGQGNEKLFF.

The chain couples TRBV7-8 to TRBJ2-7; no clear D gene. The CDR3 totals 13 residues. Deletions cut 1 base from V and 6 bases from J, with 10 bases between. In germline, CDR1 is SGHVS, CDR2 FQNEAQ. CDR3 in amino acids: CASSLDRTGEQYF. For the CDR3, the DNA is TGTGCCAGCAGCTTAGACCGGACGGGCGAGCAGTACTTC.

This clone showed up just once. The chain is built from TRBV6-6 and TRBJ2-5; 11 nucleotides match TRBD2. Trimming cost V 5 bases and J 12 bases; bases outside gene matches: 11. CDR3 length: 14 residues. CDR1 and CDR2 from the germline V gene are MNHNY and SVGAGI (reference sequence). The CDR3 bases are TGTGCCAGCAGTGGTAGCGGGGGGGAGTTAAATGAGTACTTC. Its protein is CASSGSGGELNEYF.

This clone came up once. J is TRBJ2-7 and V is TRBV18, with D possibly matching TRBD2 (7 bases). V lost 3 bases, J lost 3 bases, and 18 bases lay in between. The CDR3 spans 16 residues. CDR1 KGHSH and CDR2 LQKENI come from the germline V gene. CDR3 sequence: CASSPTRGAVYYEQYF. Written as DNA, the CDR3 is TGTGCCAGCTCACCCACCCGGGGGGCGGTCTACTACGAGCAGTACTTC. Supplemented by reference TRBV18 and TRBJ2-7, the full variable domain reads NAGVMQNPRHLVRRRGQEARLRCSPMKGHSHVYWYRQLPEEGLKFMVYLQKENIIDESGMPKERFSAEFPKEGPSILRIQQVVRGDSAAYFCASSPTRGAVYYEQYFGPGTRLTVT.

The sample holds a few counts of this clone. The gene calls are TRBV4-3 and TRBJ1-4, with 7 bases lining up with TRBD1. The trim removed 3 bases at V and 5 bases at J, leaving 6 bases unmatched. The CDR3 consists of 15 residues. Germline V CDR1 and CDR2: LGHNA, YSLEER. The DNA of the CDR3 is TGCGCCAGCAGCCAGAATTCAGGGGGGAATGAAAAACTGTTTTTT. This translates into CASSQNSGGNEKLFF.

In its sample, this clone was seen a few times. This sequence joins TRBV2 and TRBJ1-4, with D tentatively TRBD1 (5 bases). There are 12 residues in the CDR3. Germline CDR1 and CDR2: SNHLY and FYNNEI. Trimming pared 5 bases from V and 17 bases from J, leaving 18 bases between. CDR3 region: CASSRDTWDCFF. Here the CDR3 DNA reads TGTGCCAGCAGTCGGGATACTTGGGACTGTTTTTTT.

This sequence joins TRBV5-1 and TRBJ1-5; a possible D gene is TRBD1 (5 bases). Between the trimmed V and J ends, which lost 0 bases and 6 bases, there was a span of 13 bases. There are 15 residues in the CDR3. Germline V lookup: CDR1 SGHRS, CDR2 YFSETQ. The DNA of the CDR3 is TGCGCCAGCAGCTTGGGGGAGGGACCCGGTCAGCCCCAGCATTTT. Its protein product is CASSLGEGPGQPQHF.

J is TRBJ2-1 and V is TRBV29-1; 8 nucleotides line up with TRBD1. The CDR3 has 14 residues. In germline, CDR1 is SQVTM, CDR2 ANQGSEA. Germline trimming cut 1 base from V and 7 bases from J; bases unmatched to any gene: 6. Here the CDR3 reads CSVEVGRGRNEQFF. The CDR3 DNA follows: TGCAGCGTTGAAGTGGGCAGGGGGCGGAATGAGCAGTTCTTC.